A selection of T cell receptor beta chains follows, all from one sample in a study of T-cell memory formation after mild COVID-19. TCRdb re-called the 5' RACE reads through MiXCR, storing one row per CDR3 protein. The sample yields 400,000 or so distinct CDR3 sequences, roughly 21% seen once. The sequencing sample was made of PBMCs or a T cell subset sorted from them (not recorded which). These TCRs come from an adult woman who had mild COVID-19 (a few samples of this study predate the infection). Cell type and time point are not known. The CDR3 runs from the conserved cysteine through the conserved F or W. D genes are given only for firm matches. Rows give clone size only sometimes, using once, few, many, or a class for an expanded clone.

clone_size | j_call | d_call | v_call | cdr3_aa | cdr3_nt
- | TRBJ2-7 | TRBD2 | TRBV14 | CASSYGTSLSYEQYF | TGTGCCAGCAGCTACGGGACTAGCTTATCCTACGAGCAGTACTTC
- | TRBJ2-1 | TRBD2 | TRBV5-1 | CASSLAPLAGNEQFF | TGCGCCAGCAGCTTGGCCCCCCTAGCGGGAAATGAGCAGTTCTTC
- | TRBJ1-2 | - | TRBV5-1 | CASSSLAGNPAGYTF | TGCGCCAGCAGCTCCCTGGCAGGGAATCCGGCTGGCTACACCTTC
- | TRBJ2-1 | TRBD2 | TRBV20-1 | CRIGREDYNEQFF | TGCAGGATTGGGAGGGAGGACTACAATGAGCAGTTCTTC
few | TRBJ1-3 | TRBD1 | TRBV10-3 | CATGQANTIYF | TGTGCCACAGGACAGGCAAACACCATATATTTT
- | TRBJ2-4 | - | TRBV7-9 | CASSSGHHRRDNIQYF | TGTGCCAGCAGCTCCGGACACCACCGGAGGGATAACATTCAGTACTTC
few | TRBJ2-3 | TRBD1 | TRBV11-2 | CASSLNRDRASTDTQYF | TGTGCCAGCAGCTTGAACCGGGACAGGGCTAGCACAGATACGCAGTATTTT
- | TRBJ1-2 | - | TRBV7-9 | CASSGGAEYGYTF | TGTGCCAGCAGTGGGGGGGCAGAATATGGCTACACCTTC
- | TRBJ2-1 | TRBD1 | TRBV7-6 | CASSLETGLVQFF | TGTGCCAGCAGCTTAGAGACAGGGCTGGTGCAGTTCTTC
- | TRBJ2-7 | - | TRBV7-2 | CASSDPGQPLFEEQYF | TGTGCCAGCAGCGATCCTGGACAGCCCCTATTCGAAGAGCAGTACTTC
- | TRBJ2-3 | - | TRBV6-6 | CASSYPLNGPSTDTQYF | TGTGCCAGCAGTTACCCGCTTAATGGGCCTAGCACAGATACGCAGTATTTT
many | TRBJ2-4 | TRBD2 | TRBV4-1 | CASSQGLGNIQYF | TGCGCCAGCAGCCAGGGACTAGGGAACATTCAGTACTTC
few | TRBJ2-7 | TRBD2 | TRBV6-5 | CASSYASSGYEQYF | TGTGCCAGCAGTTACGCGTCTAGCGGCTACGAGCAGTACTTC
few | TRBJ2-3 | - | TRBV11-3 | CASSSIYGAHTDTQYF | TGTGCCAGCAGCTCGATTTACGGGGCCCACACAGATACGCAGTATTTT
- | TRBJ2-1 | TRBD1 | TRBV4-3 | CASRWDRSSYNEQFF | TGCGCCAGCAGATGGGACAGGAGCTCCTACAATGAGCAGTTCTTC
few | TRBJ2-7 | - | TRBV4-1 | CASSQVAAYEQYF | TGCGCCAGCAGCCAAGTGGCTGCCTACGAGCAGTACTTC
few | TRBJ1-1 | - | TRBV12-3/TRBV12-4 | CASSQDGVTEAFF | TGTGCCAGCAGTCAAGACGGTGTCACTGAAGCTTTCTTT